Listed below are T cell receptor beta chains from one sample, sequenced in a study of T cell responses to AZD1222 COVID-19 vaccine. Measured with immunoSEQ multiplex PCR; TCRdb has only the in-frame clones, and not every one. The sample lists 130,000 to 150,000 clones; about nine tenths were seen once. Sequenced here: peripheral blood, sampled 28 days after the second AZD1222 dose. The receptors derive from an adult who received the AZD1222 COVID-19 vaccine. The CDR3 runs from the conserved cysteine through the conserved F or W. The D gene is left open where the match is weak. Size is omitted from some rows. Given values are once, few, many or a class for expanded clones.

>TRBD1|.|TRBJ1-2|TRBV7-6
TGTGCCAGCAGCTTAGGTGATACAGGGGTTGCTGGCTACACCTTC
CASSLGDTGVAGYTF
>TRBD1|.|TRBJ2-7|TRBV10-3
TGTGCCATCAGGACGACAGGGGACAGCTCCTACGAGCAGTACTTC
CAIRTTGDSSYEQYF
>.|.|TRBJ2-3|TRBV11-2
TGTGCCAGCAGCTTAGGCGGGGCCATCACAGATACGCAGTATTTT
CASSLGGAITDTQYF
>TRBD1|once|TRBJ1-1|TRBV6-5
TGTGCCAGCAGTCCAGGGGGGAACACTGAAGCTTTCTTT
CASSPGGNTEAFF
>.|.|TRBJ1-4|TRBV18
TGTGCCAGCTCACCTTGGAGTGGGGATGAAAAACTGTTTTTT
CASSPWSGDEKLFF
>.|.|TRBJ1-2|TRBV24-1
TGTGCCACCAGTGATTTAGGAACCACGTCGCGGTCTAACTATGGCTACACCTTC
CATSDLGTTSRSNYGYTF
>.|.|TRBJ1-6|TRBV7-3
TGTGCCAGCAGCTTAAATGGGGCAGGGTCGGGGTCACCCCTCCACTTT
CASSLNGAGSGSPLHF
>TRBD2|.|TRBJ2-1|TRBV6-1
TGTGCCAGCAGTGAGGGGACTAGCGGGTACAATGAGCAGTTCTTC
CASSEGTSGYNEQFF
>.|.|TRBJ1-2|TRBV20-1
TGCAGTGCTAGTTCCGGGGGGCCAGGCTACACCTTC
CSASSGGPGYTF
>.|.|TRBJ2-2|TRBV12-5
TGTGCTAGTGGTTTGGTACTAGGAAACGGGGAGCTGTTTTTT
CASGLVLGNGELFF
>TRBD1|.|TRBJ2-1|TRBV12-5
TGTGCTAGTGCCCCCGGACAGGCGTTATACAATGAGCAGTTCTTC
CASAPGQALYNEQFF
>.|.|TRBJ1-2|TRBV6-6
TGTGCCAGCCTCGGGACGGCACACTATGGCTACACCTTC
CASLGTAHYGYTF
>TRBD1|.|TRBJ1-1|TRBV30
TGTGCCTGGAGTCAACAGGGGACGTCTTTCTTT
CAWSQQGTSFF
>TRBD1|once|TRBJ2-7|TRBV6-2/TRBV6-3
TGTGCCAGCAGTTACAGCGACAGGGCCGAGCAGTACTTC
CASSYSDRAEQYF
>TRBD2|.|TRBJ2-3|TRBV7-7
TGTGCTAGCAGCTTAGCTCCAAGCGGGAGGTTCCCAGATACGCAGTATTTT
CASSLAPSGRFPDTQYF
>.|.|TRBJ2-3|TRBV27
TGTGCCAGCAGTGGCCCCGGGGACACAGATACGCAGTATTTT
CASSGPGDTDTQYF
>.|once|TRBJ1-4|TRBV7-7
TGTGCCAGCAGCCCAGGCCTCGCGGGGGCTAATGAAAAACTGTTTTTT
CASSPGLAGANEKLFF
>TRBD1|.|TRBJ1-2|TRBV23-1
TGCGCCAGCAGTCCCAAACCCATCGACAGGGAGCGAACCCAGGTATACTATGGCTACACCTTC
CASSPKPIDRERTQVYYGYTF
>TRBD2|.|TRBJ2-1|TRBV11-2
TGTGCCAGCAGCCCAGAGGTTCTAGCGGGGACCATTCGCTATGAGCAGTTCTTC
CASSPEVLAGTIRYEQFF
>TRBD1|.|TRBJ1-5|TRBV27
TGTGCCAGCAGTCGTCAAGGGACAGGGAATCAGCCCCAGCATTTT
CASSRQGTGNQPQHF
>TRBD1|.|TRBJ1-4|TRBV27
TGTGCCAGCAGCCCTGGACAGGGGCCTCGTTGGAGTGAAAAACTGTTTTTT
CASSPGQGPRWSEKLFF
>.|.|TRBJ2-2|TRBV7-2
TGTGCCAGCAGCCCCATGGCAGCGCTCAACACCGGGGAGCTGTTTTTT
CASSPMAALNTGELFF
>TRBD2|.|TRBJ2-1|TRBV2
TGTGCCAGCTCGGGACTAGCGGGAGGTGAGCAGTTCTTC
CASSGLAGGEQFF
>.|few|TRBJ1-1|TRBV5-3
TGTGCCAGAAGCTTGGGAGGTAGGGAGAACACTGAAGCTTTCTTT
CARSLGGRENTEAFF
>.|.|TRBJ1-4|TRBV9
TGTGCCAGCAGCGTGTCCCCAGGATCAAGAACTAATGAAAAACTGTTTTTT
CASSVSPGSRTNEKLFF
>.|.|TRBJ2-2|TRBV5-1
TGCGCCAGCAGCTTCAACCCCGGGAGCCGCACCGGGGAGCTGTTTTTT
CASSFNPGSRTGELFF
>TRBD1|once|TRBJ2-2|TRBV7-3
TGTGCCAGCAGCCTGCAGGGGGCGGGGAACACCGGGGAGCTGTTTTTT
CASSLQGAGNTGELFF
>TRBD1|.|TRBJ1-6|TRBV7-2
TGTGCCAGCAGCGACGCGGGTGGGGGACAGAATTCACCCCTCCACTTT
CASSDAGGGQNSPLHF
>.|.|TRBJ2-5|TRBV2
TGTGCCAGCATCGGGGGCTTTGGAGAGACCCAGTACTTC
CASIGGFGETQYF
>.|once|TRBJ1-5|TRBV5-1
TGCGCCAGCAGCTTGGCGCAGGGTAGCAATCAGCCCCAGCATTTT
CASSLAQGSNQPQHF
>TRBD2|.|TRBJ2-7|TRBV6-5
TGTGCCAGCAGTTACTCTGGACTAGCGGGTTACGAGCAGTACTTC
CASSYSGLAGYEQYF
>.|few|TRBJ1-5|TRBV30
TGTGCCTGGAGCGTCGGCCCAGATCAGCCCCAGCATTTT
CAWSVGPDQPQHF
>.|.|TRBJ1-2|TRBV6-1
TGTGCCAGCAGTGAAGCCACTGCAGGGGCTTATGGCTACACCTTC
CASSEATAGAYGYTF
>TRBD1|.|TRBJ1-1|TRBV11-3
TGTGCCAGCAGCTTATTTCAAAGGGACAGCCCTAAAGCTTTCTTT
CASSLFQRDSPKAFF